Presented here are 22 T cell receptor beta chains from one specimen sequenced in a study of T-cell reconstitution after alpha-beta-depleted transplantation in children. This sample's TCRbeta library carried unique molecular identifier barcodes. Each CDR3 protein gets one entry after TCRdb re-called the PCR reads with MiXCR. The sample includes just over 950,000 distinct CDR3 sequences, roughly 29% of them seen just once. The input for sequencing was PBMCs, mostly from graft donor cells, taken 360 days after TCRalphabeta/CD19-depleted stem cell transplant. These receptors were taken from a boy under two years old who had a stem cell transplant for SCID, so the T cells may come from the graft donor.

This clonotype was counted a few times. This chain links TRBV5-1 with TRBJ1-2; the D is unclear. This CDR3 comprises 16 residues. Per the germline V gene, CDR1 is SGHRS and CDR2 is YFSETQ. The ends were cut back, 1 base at V and 7 bases at J, with 20 bases in the middle. CDR3 in amino acids: CASSLNRGRPDRGYTF. The CDR3 nucleotides read TGCGCCAGCAGCTTGAACCGTGGACGCCCTGATCGTGGCTACACCTTC.

The chain joins TRBV6-2 or TRBV6-3 to TRBJ1-2; a weak D match, TRBD1 (6 bases). Per germline, CDR1 MNHEY and CDR2 SVGEGT. V lost 8 bases and J lost 5, with 9 bases in between. The CDR3 length is 11 residues. Here the CDR3 DNA reads TGTGCCAGCGGCAGGGGTTATGGCTACACCTTC. Protein: CASGRGYGYTF.

V gene TRBV7-8 combines with J gene TRBJ2-7; no clear D gene. Germline CDR1 and CDR2: SGHVS and FQNEAQ. V lost 1 base and J 3 bases, leaving 10 bases between the germline ends. This CDR3 has 14 residues. The CDR3 DNA reads TGTGCCAGCAGCTTAGTCGTCCCAGGCTACGAGCAGTACTTC. The encoded protein is CASSLVVPGYEQYF.

Ten or more counts support this clonotype. The rearrangement uses TRBV7-2 and TRBJ1-4, with TRBD1 identical over 8 bases. V dropped 2 bases and J dropped 7; count of bases not matched to a gene: 9. The CDR3 runs 16 residues. Germline CDR1 is SGHTA and CDR2 is FQGNSA. The CDR3 loop reads CASSLRRTGLGEKLFF. The CDR3 DNA reads as TGTGCCAGCAGCTTAAGACGGACAGGGTTGGGTGAAAAACTGTTTTTT.

J is TRBJ2-7 and V is TRBV9; 10 bases match TRBD1. Trimming took 2 bases from V and 2 from J; bases not matched to a gene: 1. The CDR3 consists of 14 residues. Germline-derived CDR1 and CDR2 are SGDLS and YYNGEE. In nucleotides, the CDR3 is TGTGCCAGCAGCGTTGGACAGGGGGCCTACGAGCAGTACTTC. Residues: CASSVGQGAYEQYF.

This clonotype was observed a few times. This chain connects TRBV5-1 to TRBJ1-2; D is uncertain. The CDR3 length is 12 residues. Germline-derived CDR1 and CDR2 are SGHRS and YFSETQ. Trimming took off 3 bases at V and 7 bases at J, with 10 bases between the two ends. CDR3: CASSSTVSGYTF. The CDR3, as DNA: TGCGCCAGCAGCTCAACAGTTTCTGGCTACACCTTC. Drawing the rest from reference TRBV5-1 and TRBJ1-2, the complete variable domain is KAGVTQTPRYLIKTRGQQVTLSCSPISGHRSVSWYQQTPGQGLQFLFEYFSETQRNKGNFPGRFSGRQFSNSRSEMNVSTLELGDSALYLCASSSTVSGYTFGSGTRLTVV.

This clonotype was seen a handful of times. J is TRBJ2-3 and V is TRBV3-1; D gene ambiguous. V lost 4 bases to trimming and J lost 4 bases, with 15 bases between them. Germline CDR1 and CDR2: LGHDT and YNNKEL (reference sequence). The CDR3 has 15 amino acids. CDR3 DNA sequence: TGTGCCAGCAGCCTCGGAAAGGGTGTCCCAGATACGCAGTATTTT. Its translation: CASSLGKGVPDTQYF.

This chain uses TRBV15 with TRBJ2-7; D remains ambiguous. CDR1 is LNHNV and CDR2 is YYDKDF in the germline V gene (reference sequence). Trimming shortened V by 0 bases and J by 6 bases, and 6 bases separated the two germline ends. The CDR3 is 12 amino acids. CDR3 loop: CATSRESSEQYF. CDR3 DNA sequence: TGTGCCACCAGCAGAGAATCCAGCGAGCAGTACTTC.

The V and J genes are TRBV6-5 and TRBJ2-2; D unclear. This CDR3 spans 18 amino acids. Trimming left V 0 bases short and J 3 bases short, with 17 bases between. From germline, CDR1 is MNHEY and CDR2 SVGAGI. The CDR3 sequence: CASSYSWDEASDTGELFF. CDR3 in DNA: TGTGCCAGCAGTTACTCTTGGGATGAGGCCTCGGACACCGGGGAGCTGTTTTTT.

The chain has TRBV9 and TRBJ2-7, with 7 bases identical to TRBD2. V trimming: 0 bases; J trimming: 2 bases; junction bases outside the gene matches: 8. CDR1 and CDR2 (germline): SGDLS, YYNGEE. This CDR3 is built from 16 residues. In DNA form, the CDR3 reads TGTGCCAGCAGCGTAGGAGTTCGGGGAGGGACCTACGAGCAGTACTTC. Protein sequence: CASSVGVRGGTYEQYF.

The chain combines TRBV7-8 with TRBJ2-3, with unresolved D. V was pared by 5 bases and J by 2 bases, with 11 bases between. The CDR3 runs 14 residues. CDR1 and CDR2 (germline): SGHVS, FQNEAQ. The CDR3 DNA reads TGTGCCAGCAGCCCAGCTTACTTCACAGATACGCAGTATTTT. Protein product: CASSPAYFTDTQYF. Full variable domain (missing parts from reference TRBV7-8 and TRBJ2-3): GAGVSQSPRYKVAKRGQDVALRCDPISGHVSLFWYQQALGQGPEFLTYFQNEAQLDKSGLPSDRFFAERPEGSVSTLKIQRTQQEDSAVYLCASSPAYFTDTQYFGPGTRLTVL.

The chain combines TRBV12-3 or TRBV12-4 with TRBJ1-5; D possibly corresponds to TRBD1 (5 bases). This CDR3 region has 17 residues. V lost 6 bases, J lost 2 bases, and 20 bases lay in between. The CDR3 coding sequence is TGTGCCAGCAGCACCTCGGGACTCACGCGGGGCAATCAGCCCCAGCATTTT. It translates to CASSTSGLTRGNQPQHF.

The chain has TRBV29-1 and TRBJ2-4; D call uncertain. The CDR3 is made up of 13 amino acids. In germline, CDR1 is SQVTM, CDR2 ANQGSEA. Trimming took off 3 bases at V and 0 bases at J, with 6 bases between the two ends. CDR3 nucleotide sequence: TGCAGCGTTGAGGCCTTAGCCAAAAACATTCAGTACTTC. This translates into CSVEALAKNIQYF.

The V call is TRBV5-1, the J call TRBJ2-5; no definite D call. CDR1 is SGHRS and CDR2 is YFSETQ in the germline V gene. The CDR3 is 14 residues long. With 0 bases removed from V and 4 bases from J, the gap between germline ends came to 10 bases. The CDR3: CASSLAFRPETQYF. CDR3 nucleotide sequence: TGCGCCAGCAGCTTGGCCTTCCGTCCAGAGACCCAGTACTTC.

This sequence joins TRBV10-3 and TRBJ2-2; 8 bases map to TRBD1. This CDR3 comprises 16 residues. Germline loops: CDR1 ENHRY, CDR2 SYGVKD. V lost 4 bases to trimming and J lost 0 bases; unmatched junction nucleotides: 4. The CDR3 DNA sequence: TGTGCCATCAGTGGGCCAGGGGGCCCGAACACCGGGGAGCTGTTTTTT. Translating gives CAISGPGGPNTGELFF.

This clonotype showed up just a few times. The V call is TRBV5-5, the J call TRBJ2-7; D gene ambiguous. This CDR3 contains 13 residues. V lost 4 bases and J lost 3, with 11 bases in between. CDR1 and CDR2 from the germline V gene are SGHKS and YYEKEE (reference sequence). The CDR3 DNA follows: TGTGCCAGCAGCGGCCCCTCGCGCTACGAGCAGTACTTC. This translates into CASSGPSRYEQYF.

The genes are TRBV15 and TRBJ1-5, with D uncertain. The CDR3 is made up of 14 amino acids. The V gene's germline CDR1 is LNHNV and CDR2 YYDKDF (reference sequence). Trimming took off 9 bases at V and 0 bases at J, with 12 bases between the two ends. CDR3 coding DNA: TGTGCCACTAAGGAGTGGGATAGCAATCAGCCCCAGCATTTT. It codes for CATKEWDSNQPQHF.

The CDR3 DNA sequence: TGTGCCAGCAGCCACCCAGACAGGGATTGGTACAGTTCTGGGGCCAACGTCCTGACTTTC. It encodes CASSHPDRDWYSSGANVLTF. This chain joins TRBV9 and TRBJ2-6; 7 nucleotides agree with TRBD1. The germline CDR1 and CDR2 sequences are SGDLS and YYNGEE. The CDR3 is 20 amino acids. Germline trimming cut 4 bases from V and 1 base from J; bases unmatched to any gene: 17.

This rearrangement joins TRBV24-1 to TRBJ2-1; 9 bases fit TRBD2. After removal of 5 bases from V and 1 base from J, the junction contained 14 bases not matched to a gene. Germline-derived CDR1 and CDR2 are KGHDR and SFDVKD. The CDR3 has 19 residues. The DNA for the CDR3 is TGTGCCACCAGTGGGGTTGCGGGGGGGCCGTTCTCTTCCTACAATGAGCAGTTCTTC. This encodes CATSGVAGGPFSSYNEQFF.

In this sample, this clonotype turned up many times. The chain has TRBV29-1 and TRBJ2-7; 12 bases are a match to TRBD1. The CDR3 extends over 16 amino acids. V lost 1 base to trimming and J lost 5 bases; unmatched junction nucleotides: 9. Germline lookup yields CDR1 SQVTM and CDR2 ANQGSEA. The CDR3 protein is CSVEGQAGQGANEQYF. CDR3 bases: TGCAGCGTTGAAGGCCAGGCGGGACAGGGGGCGAACGAGCAGTACTTC.

The chain has TRBV4-2 and TRBJ2-5; 7 nucleotides line up with TRBD1. The CDR3 is made up of 16 amino acids. Germline CDR1 reads LGHNA; CDR2 reads YNFKEQ. V lost 1 base to trimming and J lost 2 bases; unmatched junction nucleotides: 7. The CDR3 region is CASSQGQGTGQETQYF. The CDR3, as DNA: TGTGCCAGCAGCCAAGGACAGGGAACGGGGCAAGAGACCCAGTACTTC.

A few counts support this clonotype. The rearrangement joins TRBV27 to TRBJ2-5; no clear D. Trimming stripped 5 bases from V and 5 bases from J, with 18 bases between. CDR3 length: 15 residues. In germline, CDR1 is MNHEY, CDR2 SMNVEV (reference sequence). CDR3 DNA: TGTGCCAGCAGTCCGCAACTGTTTTCGGTGGAGACCCAGTACTTC. Translated, it gives CASSPQLFSVETQYF.